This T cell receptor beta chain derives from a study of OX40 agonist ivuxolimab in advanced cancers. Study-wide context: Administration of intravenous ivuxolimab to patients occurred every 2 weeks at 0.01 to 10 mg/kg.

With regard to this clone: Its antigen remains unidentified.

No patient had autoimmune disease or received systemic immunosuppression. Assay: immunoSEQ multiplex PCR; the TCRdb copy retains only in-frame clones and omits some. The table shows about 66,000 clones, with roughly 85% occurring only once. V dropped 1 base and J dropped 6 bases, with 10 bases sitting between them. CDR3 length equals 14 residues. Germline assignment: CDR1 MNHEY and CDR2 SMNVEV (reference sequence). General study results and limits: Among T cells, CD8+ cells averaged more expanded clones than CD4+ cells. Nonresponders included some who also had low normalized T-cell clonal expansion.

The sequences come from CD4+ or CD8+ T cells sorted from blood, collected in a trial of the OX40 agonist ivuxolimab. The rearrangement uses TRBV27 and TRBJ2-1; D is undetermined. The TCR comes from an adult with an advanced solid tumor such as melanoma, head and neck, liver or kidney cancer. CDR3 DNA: TGTGCCAGCAGTTTATTAGGGATCCTCAATGAGCAGTTCTTC. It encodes CASSLLGILNEQFF.